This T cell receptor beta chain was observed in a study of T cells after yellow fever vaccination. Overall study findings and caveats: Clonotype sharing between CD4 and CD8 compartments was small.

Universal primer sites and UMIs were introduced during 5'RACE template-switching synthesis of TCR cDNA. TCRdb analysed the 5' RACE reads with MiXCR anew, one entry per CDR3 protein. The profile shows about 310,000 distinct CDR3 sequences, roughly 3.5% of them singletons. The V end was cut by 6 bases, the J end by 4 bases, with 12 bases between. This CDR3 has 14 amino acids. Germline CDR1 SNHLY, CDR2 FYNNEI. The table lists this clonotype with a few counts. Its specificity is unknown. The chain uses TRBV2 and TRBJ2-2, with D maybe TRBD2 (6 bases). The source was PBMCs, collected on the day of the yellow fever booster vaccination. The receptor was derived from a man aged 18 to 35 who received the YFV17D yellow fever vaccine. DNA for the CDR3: TGTGCCAGCAGAGTAGAGGGAGGCACCGGGGAGCTGTTTTTT. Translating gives CASRVEGGTGELFF.